Listed below are T cell receptor beta chains from one sample, sequenced in a study of T cell changes during pregnancy in multiple sclerosis. The table came from immunoSEQ multiplex PCR; TCRdb's copy has only in-frame clones and leaves some out. The table shows roughly 20,000 clones, with 70% to 90% occurring only once. Material: CD8+ T cells from peripheral blood mononuclear cells, obtained in the second trimester of pregnancy. These receptors were obtained from a female donor in good health, enrolled as a control in a pregnancy study. Each CDR3 is given with its conserved first and last residue. A D gene is named only where the DNA matches it firmly. Only some rows state a clone size, as once, few, many or a class for expanded clones.

d_call clone_size j_call v_call cdr3_aa cdr3_nt
. . TRBJ1-4 TRBV19 CASMDPVRQLFF TGTGCCAGTATGGATCCAGTCAGGCAACTGTTTTTT
. . TRBJ1-2 TRBV5-8 CASLGQTGFYGYTF TGTGCCAGCCTTGGGCAAACAGGGTTCTATGGCTACACCTTC
TRBD2 . TRBJ2-7 TRBV5-4 CASSLEREASVQYF TGTGCCAGCAGCTTGGAGCGGGAGGCCTCGGTTCAGTACTTC
. . TRBJ1-4 TRBV6-6 CASSYEGGEANEKLFF TGTGCCAGCAGTTACGAGGGGGGGGAAGCTAATGAAAAACTGTTTTTT
TRBD2 . TRBJ2-7 TRBV10-3 CAISEWEGSRLEQYF TGTGCCATCAGTGAGTGGGAGGGTTCCAGACTTGAGCAGTACTTC
. . TRBJ2-7 TRBV5-4 CASSLVYGRGASSNEQYF TGTGCCAGCAGCTTGGTTTACGGCAGGGGCGCTTCCTCGAACGAGCAGTACTTC
TRBD2 . TRBJ2-1 TRBV4-1 CASSQTLAGWNEQFF TGCGCCAGCAGCCAGACACTAGCGGGATGGAATGAGCAGTTCTTC
. . TRBJ2-7 TRBV5-5 CASTGGEQYF TGTGCCTCGACAGGAGGCGAGCAGTACTTC
. . TRBJ1-5 TRBV6-1 CASSEGGEIGPQHF TGTGCCAGCAGTGAAGGTGGGGAGATCGGGCCCCAGCATTTT
TRBD1 . TRBJ1-3 TRBV7-6 CASSQSQGASGNTIYF TGTGCCAGCAGCCAATCCCAGGGGGCGTCTGGAAACACCATATATTTT
TRBD1 . TRBJ1-4 TRBV5-1 CASSPGQGDEKLFF TGCGCCAGCAGCCCGGGACAGGGGGACGAAAAACTGTTTTTT
TRBD2 . TRBJ2-3 TRBV6-1 CASSEALAGGTDTQYF TGTGCCAGCAGTGAAGCGCTAGCGGGGGGCACAGATACGCAGTATTTT
TRBD2 . TRBJ2-3 TRBV4-2 CASSQEAGLRTDTQYF TGTGCCAGCAGCCAGGAAGCGGGATTACGCACAGATACGCAGTATTTT
TRBD1 . TRBJ1-6 TRBV5-5 CASSLLTGDPPKYYNSPLHF TGTGCCAGCAGCTTGCTAACAGGGGACCCTCCGAAGTATTATAATTCACCCCTCCACTTT
. once TRBJ2-7 TRBV27 CASSSRYEQYF TGTGCCAGCAGTTCCCGTTACGAGCAGTACTTC
TRBD1 . TRBJ1-2 TRBV13 CASSRGDRGYTF TGTGCCAGCAGCAGGGGGGACAGAGGCTACACCTTC
TRBD2 once TRBJ2-2 TRBV29-1 CSVPLAGRDTGELFF TGCAGCGTCCCACTAGCGGGTCGCGACACCGGGGAGCTGTTTTTT
TRBD2 . TRBJ2-1 TRBV27 CASSPRTSGGDEQFF TGTGCCAGCAGTCCCAGGACTAGCGGGGGCGATGAGCAGTTCTTC
. . TRBJ2-1 TRBV5-8 CASSLGPGGSYNEQFF TGTGCCAGCAGCTTGGGACCCGGGGGCTCCTACAATGAGCAGTTCTTC
TRBD2 . TRBJ2-5 TRBV18 CASSTAGAQETQYF TGTGCCAGCTCCACAGCGGGGGCCCAAGAGACCCAGTACTTC
TRBD2 . TRBJ2-1 TRBV11-2 CASSPLAGGRNEQFF TGTGCCAGCAGCCCGCTAGCGGGGGGGCGCAATGAGCAGTTCTTC
. . TRBJ2-1 TRBV6-4 CASSDSGDTYNEQFF TGTGCCAGCAGTGACTCAGGGGACACCTACAATGAGCAGTTCTTC
TRBD1 . TRBJ2-1 TRBV7-2 CASGRGNEQFF TGTGCCAGCGGCAGGGGGAATGAGCAGTTCTTC
. few TRBJ2-3 TRBV12-2 CASRLATGRGSTDTQYF TGTGCAAGTCGCTTAGCTACGGGAAGAGGTAGCACAGATACGCAGTATTTT
. . TRBJ2-7 TRBV19 CASSIERAVLSGSEQYF TGTGCCAGTAGTATCGAGAGGGCCGTCCTATCTGGGAGCGAGCAGTACTTC
. . TRBJ2-3 TRBV6-1 CASNGKSASTDTQYF TGTGCCAGCAATGGCAAAAGCGCGAGCACAGATACGCAGTATTTT
. . TRBJ2-7 TRBV7-8 CASSYYGLWSSYEQYF TGTGCCAGCAGCTACTACGGACTTTGGAGCTCCTACGAGCAGTACTTC
. . TRBJ1-1 TRBV5-4 CASRSMNTEAFF TGTGCCAGCCGCTCCATGAACACTGAAGCTTTCTTT
. . TRBJ1-5 TRBV28 CASTSGFRNQPQHF TGTGCCAGCACCTCGGGGTTCAGAAATCAGCCCCAGCATTTT
. . TRBJ1-1 TRBV7-8 CASSRVQAAEAFF TGTGCCAGCAGCCGAGTCCAGGCAGCTGAAGCTTTCTTT
. once TRBJ1-1 TRBV6-6 CASSGGGKNTEAFF TGTGCCAGCAGTGGGGGGGGGAAGAACACTGAAGCTTTCTTT
. . TRBJ1-2 TRBV25-1 CASSAQGYGYTF TGTGCCAGCAGTGCCCAGGGTTATGGCTACACCTTC
TRBD2 . TRBJ2-7 TRBV27 CASSPRGRENEQYF TGTGCCAGCAGTCCCAGAGGGAGGGAGAACGAGCAGTACTTC
. . TRBJ1-2 TRBV19 CASSGGKDLYGYTF TGTGCCAGTAGTGGGGGGAAAGATCTCTATGGCTACACCTTC
. . TRBJ1-3 TRBV19 CASVGLSGNTIYF TGTGCCAGTGTGGGCCTCTCTGGAAACACCATATATTTT
TRBD1 . TRBJ2-7 TRBV27 CASRTRTGEQYF TGTGCCAGCAGGACCCGGACAGGCGAGCAGTACTTC
. . TRBJ2-7 TRBV9 CASSVDSGGASYEQYF TGTGCCAGCAGCGTAGATTCGGGCGGGGCGTCCTACGAGCAGTACTTC
TRBD1 . TRBJ1-6 TRBV2 CASRGTGTFHTLHF TGTGCCAGCAGGGGGACAGGGACATTCCACACCCTCCACTTT
. . TRBJ1-2 TRBV19 CASTRDSPYGYTF TGTGCCAGTACCAGAGACAGTCCCTATGGCTACACCTTC
. . TRBJ2-5 TRBV28 CASSLLGETQYF TGTGCCAGCAGTTTATTGGGCGAGACCCAGTACTTC
. . TRBJ2-1 TRBV6-4 CASSDGGGTNNEQFF TGTGCCAGCAGTGACGGTGGCGGCACCAACAATGAGCAGTTCTTC
. . TRBJ2-1 TRBV7-9 CASSSSESSYNEQFF TGTGCCAGCAGCTCTAGTGAGAGCTCCTACAATGAGCAGTTCTTC
. . TRBJ1-2 TRBV7-9 CASSLNPGRGFSANYGYTF TGTGCCAGCAGCTTGAATCCAGGGAGGGGATTTAGTGCTAACTATGGCTACACCTTC